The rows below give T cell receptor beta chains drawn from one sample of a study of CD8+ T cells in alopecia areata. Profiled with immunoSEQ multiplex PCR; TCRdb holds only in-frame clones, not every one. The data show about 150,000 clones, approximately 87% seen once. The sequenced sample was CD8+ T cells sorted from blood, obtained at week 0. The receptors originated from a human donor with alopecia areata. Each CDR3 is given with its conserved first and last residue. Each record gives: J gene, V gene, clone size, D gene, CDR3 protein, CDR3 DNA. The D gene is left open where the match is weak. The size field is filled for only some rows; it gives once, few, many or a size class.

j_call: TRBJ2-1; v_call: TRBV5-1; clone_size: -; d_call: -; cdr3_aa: CASLMEGDNEQFF; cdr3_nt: TGCGCCAGCCTCATGGAGGGAGACAATGAGCAGTTCTTC
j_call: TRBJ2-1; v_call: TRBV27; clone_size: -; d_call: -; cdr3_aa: CASSLSGRANEQFF; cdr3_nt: TGTGCCAGCAGTCTCAGCGGAAGGGCGAATGAGCAGTTCTTC
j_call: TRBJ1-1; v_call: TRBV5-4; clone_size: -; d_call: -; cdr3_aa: CANSLWTEAFF; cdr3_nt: TGTGCCAACAGCTTGTGGACTGAAGCTTTCTTT
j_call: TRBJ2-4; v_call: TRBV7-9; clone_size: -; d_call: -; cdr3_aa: CASSLSVGENIQYF; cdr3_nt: TGTGCCAGCAGCTTAAGTGTGGGGGAAAACATTCAGTACTTC
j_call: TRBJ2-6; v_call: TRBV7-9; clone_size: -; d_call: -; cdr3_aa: CASSLRVPTSGANVLTF; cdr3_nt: TGTGCCAGCAGCCTACGGGTCCCGACATCTGGGGCCAACGTCCTGACTTTC
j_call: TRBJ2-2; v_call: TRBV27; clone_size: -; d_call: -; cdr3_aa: CASSLGGTGELFF; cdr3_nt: TGTGCCAGCAGTTTAGGGGGCACCGGGGAGCTGTTTTTT
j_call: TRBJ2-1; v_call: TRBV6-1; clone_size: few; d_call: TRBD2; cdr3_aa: CASIGGRSYNEQFF; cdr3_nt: TGTGCCAGCATCGGGGGGAGGAGCTACAATGAGCAGTTCTTC
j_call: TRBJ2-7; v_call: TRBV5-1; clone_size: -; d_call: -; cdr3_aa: CASSLELADEQYF; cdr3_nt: TGCGCCAGCAGCTTGGAACTAGCTGACGAGCAGTACTTC
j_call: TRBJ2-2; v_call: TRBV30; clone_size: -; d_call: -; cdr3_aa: CAWSVMGLGTGELFF; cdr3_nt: TGTGCCTGGAGTGTAATGGGTCTTGGGACCGGGGAGCTGTTTTTT
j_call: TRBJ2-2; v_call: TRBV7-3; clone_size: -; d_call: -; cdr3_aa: CASSLRQAGELFF; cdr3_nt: TGTGCCAGCAGCTTACGACAAGCCGGGGAGCTGTTTTTT
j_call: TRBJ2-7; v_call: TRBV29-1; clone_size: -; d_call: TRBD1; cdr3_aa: CSVCDRGGYEQYF; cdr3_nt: TGCAGCGTTTGCGACAGGGGCGGCTACGAGCAGTACTTC
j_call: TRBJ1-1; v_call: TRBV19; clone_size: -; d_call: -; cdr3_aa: CASNGGEAFF; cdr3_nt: TGTGCCAGTAACGGAGGGGAAGCTTTCTTT
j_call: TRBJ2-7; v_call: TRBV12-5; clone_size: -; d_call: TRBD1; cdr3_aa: CASGPGQGRGEQYF; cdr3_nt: TGTGCTAGTGGACCGGGACAGGGTCGGGGCGAGCAGTACTTC
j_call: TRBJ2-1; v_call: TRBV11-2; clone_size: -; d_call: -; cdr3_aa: CASSLPVGYYNEQFF; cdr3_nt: TGTGCCAGCAGCTTACCTGTCGGGTATTACAATGAGCAGTTCTTC
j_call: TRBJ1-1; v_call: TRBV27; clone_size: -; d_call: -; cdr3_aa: CASTKSGTRKEAFF; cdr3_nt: TGTGCCAGCACTAAATCCGGGACAAGAAAAGAAGCTTTCTTT
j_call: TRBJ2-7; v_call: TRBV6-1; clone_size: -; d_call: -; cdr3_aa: CASSDIQGPPFYEQYF; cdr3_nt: TGTGCCAGCAGTGACATACAGGGACCCCCCTTCTACGAGCAGTACTTC
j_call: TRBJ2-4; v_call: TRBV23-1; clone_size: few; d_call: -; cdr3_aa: CASSQRTRQDLAKNIQYF; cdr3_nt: TGCGCCAGCAGTCAACGGACCCGACAGGATTTAGCCAAAAACATTCAGTACTTC
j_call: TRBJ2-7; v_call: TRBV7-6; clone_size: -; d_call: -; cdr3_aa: CASSLIEGGTSSYEQYF; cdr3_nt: TGTGCCAGCAGCTTAATCGAAGGTGGGACAAGCTCCTACGAGCAGTACTTC
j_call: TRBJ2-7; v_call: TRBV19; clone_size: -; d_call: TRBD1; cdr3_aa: CASSLLRTGNYEQYF; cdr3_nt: TGTGCCAGTAGTTTATTGCGGACAGGGAACTACGAGCAGTACTTC
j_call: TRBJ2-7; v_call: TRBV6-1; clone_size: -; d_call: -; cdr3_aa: CASSDLGLTYYEQYF; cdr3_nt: TGTGCCAGCAGTGACTTGGGACTTACCTACTACGAGCAGTACTTC
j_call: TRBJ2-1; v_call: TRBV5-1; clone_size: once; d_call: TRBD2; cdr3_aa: CASSLLAERGYNEQFF; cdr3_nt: TGCGCCAGCAGCTTACTAGCGGAGAGGGGGTACAATGAGCAGTTCTTC
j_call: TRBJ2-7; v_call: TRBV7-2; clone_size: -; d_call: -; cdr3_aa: CASSVTPGSYEQYF; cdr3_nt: TGTGCCAGCAGCGTAACCCCGGGTTCCTACGAGCAGTACTTC
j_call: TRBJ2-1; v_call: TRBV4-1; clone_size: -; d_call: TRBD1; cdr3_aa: CASSQVNRGSYNEQFF; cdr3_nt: TGCGCCAGCAGCCAGGTTAACAGGGGGTCCTACAATGAGCAGTTCTTC
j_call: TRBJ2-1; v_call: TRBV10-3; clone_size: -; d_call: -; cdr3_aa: CAISDDWSSYNEQFF; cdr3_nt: TGTGCCATCAGTGACGACTGGAGCTCCTACAATGAGCAGTTCTTC
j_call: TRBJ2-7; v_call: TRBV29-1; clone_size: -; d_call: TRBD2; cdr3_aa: CSVELAESYEQYF; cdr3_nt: TGCAGCGTGGAACTAGCGGAGAGCTACGAGCAGTACTTC
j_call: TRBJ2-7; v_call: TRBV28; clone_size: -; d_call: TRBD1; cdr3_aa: CASSPSDRAYEQYF; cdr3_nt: TGTGCCAGCAGCCCCTCGGACAGGGCCTACGAGCAGTACTTC
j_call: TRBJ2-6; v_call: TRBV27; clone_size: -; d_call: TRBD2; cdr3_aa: CASSLLPPWSAGTSGANVLTF; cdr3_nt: TGTGCCAGCAGTTTACTCCCCCCCTGGTCAGCGGGAACTTCTGGGGCCAACGTCCTGACTTTC
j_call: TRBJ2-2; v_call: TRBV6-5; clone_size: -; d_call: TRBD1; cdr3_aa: CASSSPGQGYTGELFF; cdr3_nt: TGTGCCAGCAGTTCTCCGGGACAGGGGTATACCGGGGAGCTGTTTTTT
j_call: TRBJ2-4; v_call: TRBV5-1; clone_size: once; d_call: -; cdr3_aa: CASSLEDGNIQYF; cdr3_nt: TGCGCCAGCAGCTTGGAGGATGGAAACATTCAGTACTTC
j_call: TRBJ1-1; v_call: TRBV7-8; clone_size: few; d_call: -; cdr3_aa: CASSLEPQGTPTNTEAFF; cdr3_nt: TGTGCCAGCAGCTTAGAACCACAGGGAACCCCGACGAACACTGAAGCTTTCTTT
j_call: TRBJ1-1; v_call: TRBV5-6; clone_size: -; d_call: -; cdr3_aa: CASSQGGVNTEAFF; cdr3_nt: TGTGCCAGCAGCCAAGGGGGGGTGAACACTGAAGCTTTCTTT
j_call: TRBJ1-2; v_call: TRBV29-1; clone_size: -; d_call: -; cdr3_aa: CSVEDRAGRLYGYTF; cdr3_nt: TGCAGCGTTGAAGATCGAGCAGGCCGTCTTTATGGCTACACCTTC
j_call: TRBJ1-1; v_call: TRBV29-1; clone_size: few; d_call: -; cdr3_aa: CSVDMNTEAFF; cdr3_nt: TGCAGCGTTGATATGAACACTGAAGCTTTCTTT
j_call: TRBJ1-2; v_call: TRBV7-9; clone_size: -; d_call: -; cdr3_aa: CASSLAGSYGYTF; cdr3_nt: TGTGCCAGCAGCTTAGCGGGCAGCTATGGCTACACCTTC
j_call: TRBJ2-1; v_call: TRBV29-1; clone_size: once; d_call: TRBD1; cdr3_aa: CSVEDGGQFNEQFF; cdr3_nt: TGCAGCGTTGAAGATGGGGGACAGTTCAATGAGCAGTTCTTC
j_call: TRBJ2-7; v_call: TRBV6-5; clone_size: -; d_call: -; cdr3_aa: CASSYSDGYEQYF; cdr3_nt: TGTGCCAGCAGTTACTCGGACGGTTACGAGCAGTACTTC
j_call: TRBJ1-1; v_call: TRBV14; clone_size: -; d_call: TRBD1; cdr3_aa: CASSTGQPWDTEAFF; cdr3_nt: TGTGCCAGCAGCACGGGACAGCCCTGGGACACTGAAGCTTTCTTT
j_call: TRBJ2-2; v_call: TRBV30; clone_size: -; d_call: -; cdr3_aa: CAWIDAGELFF; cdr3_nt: TGTGCCTGGATTGATGCCGGGGAGCTGTTTTTT
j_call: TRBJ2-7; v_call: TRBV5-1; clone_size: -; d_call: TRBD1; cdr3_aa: CASSFTGGNYEQYF; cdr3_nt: TGCGCCAGCAGCTTTACAGGGGGGAACTACGAGCAGTACTTC
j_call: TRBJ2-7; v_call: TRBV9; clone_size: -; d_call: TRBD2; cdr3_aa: CASSPLRAGGYEQYF; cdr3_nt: TGTGCCAGCAGCCCCCTCAGAGCGGGAGGTTACGAGCAGTACTTC
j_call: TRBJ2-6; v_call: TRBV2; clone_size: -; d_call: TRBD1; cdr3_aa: CASTNRDRGIAGANVLTF; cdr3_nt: TGTGCCAGCACCAACCGGGACAGGGGGATCGCTGGGGCCAACGTCCTGACTTTC
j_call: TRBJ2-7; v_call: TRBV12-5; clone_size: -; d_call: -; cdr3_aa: CASGLRETYEQYF; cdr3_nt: TGTGCTAGTGGTTTGAGAGAAACCTACGAGCAGTACTTC
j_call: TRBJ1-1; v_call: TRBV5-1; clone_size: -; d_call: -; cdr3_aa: CASLGNTEAFF; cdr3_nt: TGCGCCAGCCTGGGGAACACTGAAGCTTTCTTT
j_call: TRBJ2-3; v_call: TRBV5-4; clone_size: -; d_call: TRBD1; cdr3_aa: CASSWTGGLWDTQYF; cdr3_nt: TGTGCCAGCAGCTGGACAGGGGGCTTATGGGATACGCAGTATTTT
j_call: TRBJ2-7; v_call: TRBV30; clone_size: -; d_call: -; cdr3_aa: CASGTAYEQYF; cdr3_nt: TGTGCCTCGGGGACCGCCTACGAGCAGTACTTC
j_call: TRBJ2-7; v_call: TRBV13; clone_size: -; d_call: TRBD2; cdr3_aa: CASSGLATTYEQYF; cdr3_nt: TGTGCCAGCAGCGGACTAGCGACTACCTACGAGCAGTACTTC
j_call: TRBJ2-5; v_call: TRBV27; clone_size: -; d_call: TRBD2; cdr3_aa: CASSLYLPRAGVAETQYF; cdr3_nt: TGTGCCAGCAGTTTATACCTCCCTCGAGCGGGAGTGGCAGAGACCCAGTACTTC
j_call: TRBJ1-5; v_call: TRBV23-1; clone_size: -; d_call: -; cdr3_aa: CASSLAAQHF; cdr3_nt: TGCGCCAGCAGTTTGGCCGCCCAGCATTTT
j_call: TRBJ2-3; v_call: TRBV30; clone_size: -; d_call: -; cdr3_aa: CAWSALIAPDTQYF; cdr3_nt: TGTGCCTGGAGTGCCCTCATAGCCCCAGATACGCAGTATTTT
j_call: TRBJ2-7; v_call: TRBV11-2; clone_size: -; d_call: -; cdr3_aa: CASRSKTDTYEQYF; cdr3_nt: TGTGCCAGCAGATCGAAGACAGACACCTACGAGCAGTACTTC
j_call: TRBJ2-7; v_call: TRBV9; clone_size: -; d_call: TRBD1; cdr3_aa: CASSLKPTGGGYEQYF; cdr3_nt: TGTGCCAGCAGCCTCAAACCCACAGGGGGCGGCTACGAGCAGTACTTC
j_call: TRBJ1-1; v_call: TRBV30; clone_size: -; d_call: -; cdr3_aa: CAWSVNDNTEAFF; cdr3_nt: TGTGCCTGGAGTGTAAACGACAACACTGAAGCTTTCTTT
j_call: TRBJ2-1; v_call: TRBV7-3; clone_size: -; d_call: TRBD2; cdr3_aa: CASSLWGGDNEQFF; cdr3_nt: TGTGCCAGCAGCTTATGGGGGGGAGACAATGAGCAGTTCTTC
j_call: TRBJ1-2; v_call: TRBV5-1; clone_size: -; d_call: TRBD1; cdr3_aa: CASSGPGQGNYGYTF; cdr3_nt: TGCGCCAGCAGCGGCCCGGGACAGGGGAACTATGGCTACACCTTC